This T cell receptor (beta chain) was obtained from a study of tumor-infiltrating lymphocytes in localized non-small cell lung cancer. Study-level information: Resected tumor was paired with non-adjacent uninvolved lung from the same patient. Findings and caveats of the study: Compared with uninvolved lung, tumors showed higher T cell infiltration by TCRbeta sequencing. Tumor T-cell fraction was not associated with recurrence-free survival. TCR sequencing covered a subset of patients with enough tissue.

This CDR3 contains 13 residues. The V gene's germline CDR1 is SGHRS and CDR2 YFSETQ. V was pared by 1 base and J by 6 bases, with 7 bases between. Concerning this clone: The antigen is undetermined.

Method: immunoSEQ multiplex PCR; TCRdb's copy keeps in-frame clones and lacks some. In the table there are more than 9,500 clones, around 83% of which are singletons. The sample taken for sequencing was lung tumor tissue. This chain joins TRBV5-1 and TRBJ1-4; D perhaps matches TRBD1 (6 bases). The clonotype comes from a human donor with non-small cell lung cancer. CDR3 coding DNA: TGCGCCAGCAGCTTGTCAGGGGATGAAAAACTGTTTTTT. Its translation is CASSLSGDEKLFF.